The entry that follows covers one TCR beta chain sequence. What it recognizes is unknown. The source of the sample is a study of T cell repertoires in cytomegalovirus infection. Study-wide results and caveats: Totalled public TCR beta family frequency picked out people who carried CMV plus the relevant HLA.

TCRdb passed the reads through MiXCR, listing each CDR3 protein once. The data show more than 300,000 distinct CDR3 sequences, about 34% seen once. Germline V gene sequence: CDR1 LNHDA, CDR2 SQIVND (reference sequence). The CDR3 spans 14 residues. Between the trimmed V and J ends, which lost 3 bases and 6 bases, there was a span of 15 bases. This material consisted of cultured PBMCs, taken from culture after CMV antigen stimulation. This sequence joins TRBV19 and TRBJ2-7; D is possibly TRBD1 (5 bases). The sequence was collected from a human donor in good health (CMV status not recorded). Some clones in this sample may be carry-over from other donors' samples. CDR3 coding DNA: TGTGCCAGTAGTATGGGCCAGGGAATAGCCGAGCAGTACTTC. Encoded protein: CASSMGQGIAEQYF.